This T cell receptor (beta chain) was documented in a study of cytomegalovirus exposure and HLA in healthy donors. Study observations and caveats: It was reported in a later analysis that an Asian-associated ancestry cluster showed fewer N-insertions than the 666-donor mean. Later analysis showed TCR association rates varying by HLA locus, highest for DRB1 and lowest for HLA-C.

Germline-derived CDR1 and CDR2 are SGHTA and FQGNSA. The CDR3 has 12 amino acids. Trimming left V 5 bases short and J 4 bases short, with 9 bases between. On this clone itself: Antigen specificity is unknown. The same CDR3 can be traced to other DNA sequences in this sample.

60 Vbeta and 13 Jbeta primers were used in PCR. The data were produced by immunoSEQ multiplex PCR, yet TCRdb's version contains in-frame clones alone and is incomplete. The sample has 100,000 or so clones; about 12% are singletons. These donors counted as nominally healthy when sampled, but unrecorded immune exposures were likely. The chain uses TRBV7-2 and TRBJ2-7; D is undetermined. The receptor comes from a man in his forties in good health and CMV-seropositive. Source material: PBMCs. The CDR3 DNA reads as TGTGCCAGCAGCCCAGGTGGGTACGAGCAGTACTTC. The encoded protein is CASSPGGYEQYF.